Listed here is a single TCR beta chain. The table came from immunoSEQ multiplex PCR; TCRdb's copy has only in-frame clones and leaves some out. The table has around 310,000 clones, more than 65% seen once. This entry comes from a study of cytotoxic CD8 clonotypes in ibrutinib-treated CLL. CDR3 size: 13 residues. V shed 5 bases and J shed 2 bases, with 10 bases lying between them. Germline assignment: CDR1 SEHNR and CDR2 FQNEAQ (reference sequence). The receptor was isolated from a human donor with chronic lymphocytic leukemia. The chain uses TRBV7-9 and TRBJ2-7, with D uncertain. The sample in question was PBMCs, obtained before ibrutinib treatment. CDR3 residues: CASSQGRAYEQYF. The CDR3 DNA is TGTGCCAGCAGCCAAGGACGGGCCTACGAGCAGTACTTC.